These 27 T cell receptor beta chains were sequenced from one sample in a study of T cells in Graves' hyperthyroidism and ophthalmopathy. Amplification yielded TCR beta CDR3 regions, with RNA transcripts as the source. HTBI primers drove first-round RT-PCR of the TCR CDR3. Each CDR3 protein is one row after TCRdb ran MiXCR on the multiplex PCR reads. The data contain approximately 720,000 distinct CDR3 sequences, 15% to 20% of them singletons. Source material: blood. The receptors shown here come from a woman in her 50s with Graves' hyperthyroidism that later progressed to Graves' ophthalmopathy.

The chain carries TRBV29-1 and TRBJ2-1; D ambiguous. Trimming removed 5 bases at V and 4 bases at J, with 15 bases between. The CDR3 spans 14 residues. Germline loops: CDR1 SQVTM, CDR2 ANQGSEA. In DNA, the CDR3 is TGCAGCGTTCTGGAACAGTCCATATACAATGAGCAGTTCTTC. Amino acid sequence: CSVLEQSIYNEQFF.

In its sample, this clonotype was seen many times. The chain combines TRBV20-1 with TRBJ2-1; TRBD2 agrees at 13 bases. The V and J ends lost 3 bases and 6 bases, in that order; junction bases with no gene match: 11. The germline CDR1 and CDR2 sequences are DFQATT and SNEGSKA (reference sequence). The CDR3 spans 17 residues. The CDR3 sequence is CSARGGLAGEVPNEQFF. The DNA for the CDR3 is TGCAGTGCTAGGGGCGGACTAGCGGGGGAAGTGCCCAATGAGCAGTTCTTC.

This clonotype was counted a few times. The chain is built from TRBV20-1 and TRBJ1-5; D gene uncertain. Germline loops: CDR1 DFQATT, CDR2 SNEGSKA (reference sequence). V lost 3 bases, J lost 7 bases, and 13 bases lay in between. The CDR3 runs 13 residues. DNA of the CDR3: TGCAGTGCTAGGGAGAGCATCGACCAGCCCCAGCATTTT. It translates to CSARESIDQPQHF.

The chain joins TRBV4-3 to TRBJ2-4; 7 positions agree with TRBD1. Germline CDR1 LGHNA, CDR2 YSLEER. The CDR3 loop spans 13 amino acids. Trimming cost V 3 bases and J 8 bases; bases outside gene matches: 4. In DNA form, the CDR3 reads TGCGCCAGCAGCCAGGGGGACAGTGACATTCAGTACTTC. As protein: CASSQGDSDIQYF.

The chain recombines TRBV20-1 with TRBJ2-1; D gene ambiguous. Trimming left V 6 bases short and J 9 bases short, with 15 bases between. Germline CDR1 reads DFQATT; CDR2 reads SNEGSKA (reference sequence). This CDR3 contains 12 residues. As DNA, the CDR3 is TGCAGTGCCGAAGGGCAAGGGCGTGAGCAGTTCTTC. This translates into CSAEGQGREQFF.

This clonotype was picked up many times. The rearrangement links TRBV20-1 to TRBJ2-1; 8 bases map to TRBD2. This CDR3 is 14 amino acids long. Germline V gives CDR1 DFQATT, CDR2 SNEGSKA (reference sequence). V lost 1 base and J lost 9; bases outside the gene matches: 8. CDR3 DNA: TGCAGTGCTAGAGTGGGCGGGGGGATCCCTGAGCAGTTCTTC. Translated, it gives CSARVGGGIPEQFF.

As for this clonotype: The conserved phenylalanine or tryptophan is not found at the CDR3 terminus, so this likely reflects a read error. The chain has TRBV20-1 and TRBJ1-5, with a tentative D call TRBD1 (6 bases). The CDR3 length is 16 residues. CDR1 is DFQATT, CDR2 SNEGSKA, per germline (reference sequence). V shed 4 bases and J shed 0 bases, with 16 bases lying between them. This CDR3 reads CSATMDSTYSNQPQHV. In DNA, the CDR3 is TGCAGTGCTACCATGGACAGTACCTATAGCAATCAGCCCCAGCATGTT.

The chain recombines TRBV6-2 or TRBV6-3 with TRBJ1-6; D not resolved. This CDR3 spans 15 amino acids. The germline gives CDR1 MNHEY, CDR2 SVGEGT. Deletions cut 3 bases from V and 8 bases from J, with 14 bases between. This chain's CDR3 is CASSYRRGTDSPLHF. CDR3 coding DNA: TGTGCCAGCAGTTATCGTCGGGGAACGGATTCACCCCTCCACTTT.

The table lists this clonotype with many counts. This chain links TRBV11-2 with TRBJ1-2; 9 bases map to TRBD1. V was clipped by 4 bases and J by 4 bases; unmatched bases: 13. Germline V lookup: CDR1 SGHAT, CDR2 FQNNGV. This CDR3 is built from 17 residues. The CDR3, as DNA: TGTGCCAGCAGCTCCTACCTATCCGGGACAGGGATCTATGGCTACACCTTC. Its translation: CASSSYLSGTGIYGYTF.

The CDR3 DNA reads TGTGCCAGCAGCTACGGGGGCACGAACACCGGGGAGCTGTTTTTT. It is translated as CASSYGGTNTGELFF. The rearrangement links TRBV7-9 to TRBJ2-2; tentatively, D is TRBD1 or TRBD2 (6 bases each). Between the trimmed V and J ends, which lost 4 bases and 0 bases, there was a span of 9 bases. The CDR3 runs 15 residues. Germline CDR1 reads SEHNR; CDR2 reads FQNEAQ (reference sequence).

The chain is built from TRBV14 and TRBJ2-1; 12 positions match TRBD1. J was trimmed by 7 bases and V by 9 bases; bases with no gene match: 10. The CDR3 covers 15 residues. Germline CDR1 and CDR2: SGHDN and FVKESK. The CDR3, as DNA: TGTGCCAGTAACCCCGGGACAGGGGGCCGGAATGAGCAGTTCTTC. Its translation: CASNPGTGGRNEQFF.

In the case of this clonotype: This sequence may be a read error, since a much larger clone differs from it by one base. Without the conserved terminal phenylalanine or tryptophan, this CDR3 likely stems from a read error. The chain uses TRBV2 and TRBJ1-2, with 9 bases that match TRBD1. Germline loops: CDR1 SNHLY, CDR2 FYNNEI. This CDR3 region has 16 residues. With 4 bases clipped from V and 2 bases from J, the junction kept 8 bases outside the gene matches. CDR3 protein: CASSGLTGQGNYGYTL. DNA for the CDR3: TGTGCCAGCAGTGGACTGACTGGACAGGGGAACTATGGCTACACCCTC.

This clonotype was seen more than once but under ten times. V usage is TRBV19 and J usage is TRBJ1-1; D might be TRBD1 (6 bases). V lost 4 bases and J 10 bases, leaving 10 bases between the germline ends. Germline V gene data show CDR1 as LNHDA and CDR2 as SQIVND (reference sequence). The CDR3 sequence is 11 residues long. This CDR3 is CASSTRRGAFF. The DNA of the CDR3 is TGTGCCAGTAGTACCCGCAGGGGAGCTTTCTTT.

At least ten counts were recorded for this clonotype. The rearrangement links TRBV20-1 to TRBJ1-1; D is unresolved. CDR1 and CDR2 from the germline V gene are DFQATT and SNEGSKA (reference sequence). The CDR3 is 14 residues long. The V end was cut by 1 base, the J end by 1 base, with 10 bases between. CDR3 in DNA: TGCAGTGCTAGAGGAAGTAACTCGAACACTGAAGCTTTCTTT. Amino acid sequence: CSARGSNSNTEAFF.

The V and J genes are TRBV20-1 and TRBJ2-1; 9 positions match TRBD2. The CDR3 spans 14 residues. The germline V gene has CDR1 DFQATT and CDR2 SNEGSKA (reference sequence). The J segment lost 9 bases and the V segment lost 2 bases, leaving 8 bases of the junction unmatched. CDR3 sequence reads: CSARLAGLAPEQFF. The CDR3 bases are TGCAGTGCTAGATTGGCGGGACTAGCCCCTGAGCAGTTCTTC.

The J gene is TRBJ2-1, the V gene TRBV20-1; 8 nucleotides agree with TRBD2. Germline values: CDR1 DFQATT, CDR2 SNEGSKA (reference sequence). V gave up 3 bases and J gave up 0 bases; unmatched junction bases: 4. The CDR3 has 15 residues. The CDR3 sequence is CSASGGGLSYNEQFF. CDR3 in DNA: TGCAGTGCTAGCGGGGGGGGTCTCTCCTACAATGAGCAGTTCTTC.

This clonotype was picked up many times. The V and J genes are TRBV3-1 and TRBJ1-1; no definite D call. The ends were cut back, 4 bases at V and 10 bases at J, with 22 bases in the middle. Germline loops: CDR1 LGHDT, CDR2 YNNKEL (reference sequence). This CDR3 spans 15 amino acids. CDR3 nucleotides: TGTGCCAGCAGCCCCCGGTCGACCACCTACCTGAGAGCTTTCTTT. This sequence encodes CASSPRSTTYLRAFF. Full variable domain (rest looked up from reference TRBV3-1 and TRBJ1-1): DTAVSQTPKYLVTQMGNDKSIKCEQNLGHDTMYWYKQDSKKFLKIMFSYNNKELIINETVPNRFSPKSPDKAHLNLHINSLELGDSAVYFCASSPRSTTYLRAFFGQGTRLTVV.

This clonotype has at least ten counts. This chain connects TRBV30 to TRBJ1-5, with D perhaps TRBD1 (5 bases). Trimming removed 1 base from V and 5 bases from J, with 6 bases in between. The CDR3 is 12 amino acids. The germline gives CDR1 GTSNPN, CDR2 SVGIG (reference sequence). The CDR3 reads CAWSAGDQPQHF. The CDR3 DNA reads TGTGCCTGGAGTGCGGGGGATCAGCCCCAGCATTTT.

The sample holds a few counts of this clonotype. The rearrangement links TRBV14 to TRBJ2-5; D is ambiguous. This CDR3 has 15 residues. The V and J ends lost 1 base and 3 bases respectively, with 12 bases between them. Germline V CDR1 and CDR2: SGHDN, FVKESK. The CDR3 nucleotides are TGTGCCAGCAGCCAAGTTCGGCTTGCGGAAGAGACCCAGTACTTC. As protein: CASSQVRLAEETQYF. Based on the CDR3 plus reference TRBV14 and TRBJ2-5, the full variable domain is EAGVTQFPSHSVIEKGQTVTLRCDPISGHDNLYWYRRVMGKEIKFLLHFVKESKQDESGMPNNRFLAERTGGTYSTLKVQPAELEDSGVYFCASSQVRLAEETQYFGPGTRLLVL.

The sample holds a few counts of this clonotype. This chain uses TRBV29-1 with TRBJ2-7; 7 bases are shared with TRBD2. The CDR3 length is 11 residues. V was pared by 6 bases and J by 5 bases, with 4 bases of the junction left unmatched. Germline CDR1 reads SQVTM; CDR2 reads ANQGSEA. The CDR3 here is CSVGGWHEQYF. CDR3 sequence (DNA): TGCAGCGTCGGGGGGTGGCACGAGCAGTACTTC.

This clonotype came up many times. The genes are TRBV6-1 and TRBJ1-5, with 7 bases aligning to TRBD1. The V segment lost 6 bases and the J segment 6 bases; nucleotides outside the gene matches: 11. The CDR3 has 15 amino acids. The germline V gene has CDR1 MNHNS and CDR2 SASEGT. The CDR3 loop is CASRTTGDRGQPQHF. Here the CDR3 DNA reads TGTGCCAGCAGAACTACAGGGGACAGAGGTCAGCCCCAGCATTTT.

The rearrangement uses TRBV4-2 and TRBJ1-1, with D unresolved. The CDR3 is 16 residues long. Germline CDR1 and CDR2: LGHNA and YNFKEQ. The V gene lost 0 bases and the J gene lost 4 bases, with 15 bases spanning the gap. CDR3 in amino acids: CASSQEDPRKFTEAFF. CDR3 nucleotides: TGTGCCAGCAGCCAAGAGGATCCCAGGAAGTTCACTGAAGCTTTCTTT.

About this clonotype itself: This sequence may be a read error, since a much larger clone differs from it by one base. The gene calls are TRBV20-1 and TRBJ2-3, with TRBD2 matching 13 bases. The germline gives CDR1 DFQATT, CDR2 SNEGSKA (reference sequence). The CDR3 runs 14 residues. The V gene end was trimmed by 6 bases and the J gene end by 2 bases; junction bases not matched to a gene: 2. The CDR3 spells CSAGLAGDTDTQYF. Here the CDR3 DNA reads TGCAGTGCCGGACTAGCGGGGGACACAGATACGCAGTATTTT.

This clonotype showed up many times. The gene calls are TRBV12-3 or TRBV12-4 and TRBJ1-1; 9 bases are a match to TRBD1. With 3 bases clipped from V and 0 bases from J, the junction kept 5 bases outside the gene matches. This CDR3 is built from 16 residues. CDR3 region: CASSLYTGGLNTEAFF. CDR3 bases: TGTGCCAGCAGTTTGTATACAGGGGGCTTGAACACTGAAGCTTTCTTT.

This clonotype was counted a few times. V usage is TRBV5-1 and J usage is TRBJ2-2; no reliable D call. The V gene lost 1 base and the J gene lost 7 bases, with 17 bases spanning the gap. Germline CDR1 reads SGHRS; CDR2 reads YFSETQ. This CDR3 comprises 16 residues. CDR3 residues: CASSLNSGSGGGELFF. As DNA, the CDR3 is TGCGCCAGCAGCTTGAATTCGGGCTCCGGCGGCGGGGAGCTGTTTTTT. Using reference TRBV5-1 and TRBJ2-2 for the parts outside the CDR3, the full variable domain is KAGVTQTPRYLIKTRGQQVTLSCSPISGHRSVSWYQQTPGQGLQFLFEYFSETQRNKGNFPGRFSGRQFSNSRSEMNVSTLELGDSALYLCASSLNSGSGGGELFFGEGSRLTVL.

The chain combines TRBV7-9 with TRBJ2-5; 12 bases line up with TRBD1. The CDR3 consists of 14 residues. V gave up 3 bases and J gave up 9 bases; unmatched junction bases: 5. Germline V gene sequence: CDR1 SEHNR, CDR2 FQNEAQ (reference sequence). CDR3 sequence reads: CASSFGTGGGAQYF. The CDR3 DNA reads TGTGCCAGCAGCTTCGGGACAGGGGGCGGGGCCCAGTACTTC. Combining the CDR3 with reference TRBV7-9 and TRBJ2-5 gives the whole variable domain DTGVSQNPRHKITKRGQNVTFRCDPISEHNRLYWYRQTLGQGPEFLTYFQNEAQLEKSRLLSDRFSAERPKGSFSTLEIQRTEQGDSAMYLCASSFGTGGGAQYFGPGTRLLVL.

CDR3 nucleotide sequence: TGCGCCAGCAGTGGGGACAGGGTTAGCAATCAGCCCCAGCATTTT. Amino acids: CASSGDRVSNQPQHF. The rearrangement joins TRBV10-2 to TRBJ1-5; 9 bases map to TRBD1. CDR1 is WSHSY, CDR2 SAAADI, per germline. This CDR3 contains 15 residues. The V segment lost 4 bases and the J segment 0 bases; nucleotides outside the gene matches: 1.